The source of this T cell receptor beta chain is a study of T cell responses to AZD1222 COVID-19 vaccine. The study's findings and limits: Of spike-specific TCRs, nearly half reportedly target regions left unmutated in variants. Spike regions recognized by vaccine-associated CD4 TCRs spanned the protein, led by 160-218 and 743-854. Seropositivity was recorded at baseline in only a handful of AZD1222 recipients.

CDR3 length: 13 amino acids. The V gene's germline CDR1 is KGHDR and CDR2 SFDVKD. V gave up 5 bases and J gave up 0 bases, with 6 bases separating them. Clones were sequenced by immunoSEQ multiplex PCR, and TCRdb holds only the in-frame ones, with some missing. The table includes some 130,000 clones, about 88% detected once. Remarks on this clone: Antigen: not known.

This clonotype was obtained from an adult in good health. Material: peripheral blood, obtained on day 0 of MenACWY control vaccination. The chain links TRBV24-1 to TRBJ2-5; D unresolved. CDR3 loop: CATSAHHQETQYF. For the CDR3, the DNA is TGTGCCACCAGTGCCCACCACCAAGAGACCCAGTACTTC.